Listed below are T cell receptor beta chains from one sample, sequenced in a study of OX40 agonist ivuxolimab in advanced cancers. Sequencing used immunoSEQ multiplex PCR; TCRdb keeps in-frame clones, though not all of them. The sample lists about 35,000 clones; approximately 79% were seen once. The starting material was CD4+ or CD8+ T cells sorted from blood, obtained in a trial of the OX40 agonist ivuxolimab. These receptors all stem from an adult with an advanced solid tumor such as melanoma, head and neck, liver or kidney cancer. Each CDR3 is given with its conserved first and last residue. Fields, in order: J gene, clone size, V gene, D gene, CDR3 DNA, CDR3 protein. D genes are given only for firm matches. Clone size appears in some rows only: once, few, many, or a class for an expanded clone.

>TRBJ2-7|-|TRBV5-5|TRBD1
TGTGCCAGCAGCTTGGGCGTTGGACAGGGAGACGAGCAGTACTTC
CASSLGVGQGDEQYF
>TRBJ1-5|-|TRBV19|TRBD1
TGTGCCAGTAGTATAGGGACAGGGGCTAATCAGCCCCAGCATTTT
CASSIGTGANQPQHF
>TRBJ2-2|-|TRBV29-1|TRBD1
TGCAGCGTTGCGGGGACAGGGGGTTTCGGGGAGCTGTTTTTT
CSVAGTGGFGELFF
>TRBJ2-3|-|TRBV11-1|TRBD1
TGTGCCAGCAGCCAAGGGACAGTTAAAACAGATACGCAGTATTTT
CASSQGTVKTDTQYF
>TRBJ2-7|-|TRBV11-2|-
TGTGCCAGCAGCTCCTCCTACGAGCAGTACTTC
CASSSSYEQYF
>TRBJ2-3|-|TRBV4-2|-
TGTGCCAGCAGCCCCCGGAGGGGACAAACGGCAGATACGCAGTATTTT
CASSPRRGQTADTQYF
>TRBJ1-2|-|TRBV28|TRBD1
TGTGCCAGCAGATCTCCCCATACAGGGGGCTATGGCTACACCTTC
CASRSPHTGGYGYTF
>TRBJ2-6|-|TRBV27|-
TGTGCCAGCAGTTTTACTTCCGGGGCCAACGTCCTGACTTTC
CASSFTSGANVLTF
>TRBJ2-3|-|TRBV6-6|TRBD2
TGTGCCAGCAGTCACGGACTAGCGGGGGTCGCAGATACGCAGTATTTT
CASSHGLAGVADTQYF
>TRBJ2-7|-|TRBV7-9|-
TGTGCCAGCAGCCAAGTTTTACGGGTCGGCGAGCAGTACTTC
CASSQVLRVGEQYF
>TRBJ1-1|-|TRBV10-2|-
TGCGCCAGCACCTCAGGGCCGGGAGGAACTGAAGCTTTCTTT
CASTSGPGGTEAFF
>TRBJ2-7|-|TRBV28|TRBD2
TGTGCCAGCAGTTTCCTCGTTACCTCTAGCGGGGGAACCTACGAGCAGTACTTC
CASSFLVTSSGGTYEQYF
>TRBJ1-3|-|TRBV30|TRBD1
TGTGCCTGGAACAGGGGGCTAGAAGGAAACACCATATATTTT
CAWNRGLEGNTIYF
>TRBJ2-2|-|TRBV4-1|TRBD2
TGCGCCAGCAGCCAAGAAGGAGCGGGGGGGCCCTTAGGGGAGCTGTTTTTT
CASSQEGAGGPLGELFF
>TRBJ2-7|-|TRBV14|-
TGTGCCAGCAGCCTGGGACCGAGGACCTTAAGCTACGAGCAGTACTTC
CASSLGPRTLSYEQYF
>TRBJ2-3|once|TRBV11-2|-
TGTGCCAGCTGTCCAGGCGGGATAGGAGATACGCAGTATTTT
CASCPGGIGDTQYF
>TRBJ2-5|few|TRBV6-7|TRBD2
TGTGTCTCTTTAACTAGCGGGACATCAGAGACCCAGTACTTC
CVSLTSGTSETQYF
>TRBJ1-1|-|TRBV7-6|-
TGTGCCAGCAGCTTAGAGAGGGAGCTGAGCACTGAAGCTTTCTTT
CASSLERELSTEAFF
>TRBJ2-7|-|TRBV7-2|TRBD1
TGTGCCAGCAGCCCGGACAGGGGCCGATCCTACGAGCAGTACTTC
CASSPDRGRSYEQYF
>TRBJ2-7|-|TRBV11-3|TRBD2
TGTGCCAGCAGCTTAGACGGGACTAAATACGAGCAGTACTTC
CASSLDGTKYEQYF
>TRBJ1-4|-|TRBV6-1|-
TGTGCCAGCAGTGAATGGGGAGGGGAAGGAGAAAAACTGTTTTTT
CASSEWGGEGEKLFF
>TRBJ1-2|-|TRBV6-1|-
TGTGCCAGTGGGCCTCCGGGAACCCTTAACTATGGCTACACCTTC
CASGPPGTLNYGYTF
>TRBJ1-3|-|TRBV10-3|TRBD1
TGTGCCATCAGGCCGGGACAGGGGGCTAGCTCTGGAAACACCATATATTTT
CAIRPGQGASSGNTIYF
>TRBJ2-3|-|TRBV5-1|-
TGCGCCAGCAGCCCGACAGGCTCAGATACGCAGTATTTT
CASSPTGSDTQYF
>TRBJ2-5|-|TRBV10-2|-
TGCGCCAGCAGTGAGTCGTATCGGGGCGGTGGAGAGACCCAGTACTTC
CASSESYRGGGETQYF
>TRBJ2-7|-|TRBV19|-
TGTGCCAGTAGTATTCCCCGGCAGGGTGGCTACGAGCAGTACTTC
CASSIPRQGGYEQYF
>TRBJ2-3|-|TRBV2|-
TGTGCCAGCACCCGGGTGGGCGGCACAGATACGCAGTATTTT
CASTRVGGTDTQYF
>TRBJ2-2|-|TRBV27|-
TGTGCCAGCAGCCTTTACGGTGGCGGGGAGCTGTTTTTT
CASSLYGGGELFF
>TRBJ2-7|-|TRBV19|TRBD1
TGTGCCAGTGGGGGACAGGTACTCTCCGAGCAGTACTTC
CASGGQVLSEQYF
>TRBJ2-7|-|TRBV11-2|TRBD2
TGTGCCAGCAGCTCCCTTACGGGAGGGCCGGGGGAGCAGTACTTC
CASSSLTGGPGEQYF
>TRBJ2-1|-|TRBV4-2|TRBD1
TGTGCCAGCAGCCAAGATCGTGCGAGGGACAGGGCGGTAAATGAGCAGTTCTTC
CASSQDRARDRAVNEQFF
>TRBJ2-5|-|TRBV6-1|TRBD2
TGTGCCAGCAGTGAAAGACTAGCGGGAAGAGAGACCCAGTACTTC
CASSERLAGRETQYF
>TRBJ1-4|few|TRBV29-1|-
TGCAGCGTTGTTTGGGCGCATAATGAAAAACTGTTTTTT
CSVVWAHNEKLFF
>TRBJ2-1|-|TRBV15|TRBD2
TGTGCCACCAGCAGGGGACTAGCGGGGCGGGATGAGCAGTTCTTC
CATSRGLAGRDEQFF